The 20 T cell receptor beta chains reported below all come from one sample, sequenced in a study of shared clonotypes between healthy human individuals. Profiled with immunoSEQ multiplex PCR; TCRdb holds only in-frame clones, not every one. The sample shows about 230,000 clones, 65% of them seen only once. Sequenced input: memory CD4+ T cells sorted from blood. Indicated subset: CD45RA-negative fraction. The receptors originated from a man aged 30 to 45 in good health.

This chain uses TRBV2 with TRBJ2-3; D is ambiguous. Trimming removed 1 base at V and 8 bases at J, with 10 bases between. The length of the CDR3 is 13 residues. From germline, CDR1 is SNHLY and CDR2 FYNNEI. The CDR3 is CASSEEKKVTQYF. In DNA, the CDR3 is TGTGCCAGCAGTGAAGAGAAGAAGGTTACGCAGTATTTT.

V usage is TRBV21-1 and J usage is TRBJ1-2; the table's D call of TRBD1 was not tested on the DNA. TRBV21-1 has pseudogene status. CDR3 size: 12 residues. The CDR3 nucleotides are TGTGCCAGCAGCAAAACATCATATGGCTACACCTTC. It encodes CASSKTSYGYTF.

The rearrangement joins TRBV28 to TRBJ2-7, with D perhaps matching TRBD2 (5 bases). The CDR3 sequence is 13 residues long. With 5 bases removed from V and 3 bases from J, the gap between germline ends came to 11 bases. Looked up from germline, CDR1 is MDHEN and CDR2 is SYDVKM. This chain's CDR3 is CASSPSSFYEQYF. The CDR3 nucleotides are TGTGCCAGCAGTCCTTCTAGCTTCTACGAGCAGTACTTC. Based on the CDR3 plus reference TRBV28 and TRBJ2-7, the full variable domain is DVKVTQSSRYLVKRTGEKVFLECVQDMDHENMFWYRQDPGLGLRLIYFSYDVKMKEKGDIPEGYSVSREKKERFSLILESASTNQTSMYLCASSPSSFYEQYFGPGTRLTVT.

This clone has only a few counts. Other DNA sequences of this sample code for an identical CDR3. The CDR3 loop is CASSSSGGGYEQYF. The CDR3, as DNA: TGCGCCAGCAGCTCGTCAGGGGGCGGCTACGAGCAGTACTTC. V gene TRBV5-1 combines with J gene TRBJ2-7; 8 bases are shared with TRBD1. Germline loops: CDR1 SGHRS, CDR2 YFSETQ. The CDR3 has 14 residues. Losses at the gene ends were 3 bases for V and 3 bases for J; bases not matched to a gene: 5. The full variable domain, its missing parts supplied by reference TRBV5-1 and TRBJ2-7, is KAGVTQTPRYLIKTRGQQVTLSCSPISGHRSVSWYQQTPGQGLQFLFEYFSETQRNKGNFPGRFSGRQFSNSRSEMNVSTLELGDSALYLCASSSSGGGYEQYFGPGTRLTVT.

The genes are TRBV27 and TRBJ2-5; D gene unclear. The CDR3 totals 15 residues. V was trimmed by 5 bases and J by 5 bases, leaving 18 bases between them. Germline CDR1 MNHEY, CDR2 SMNVEV (reference sequence). The CDR3 region is CASSRFWRSAETQYF. Here the CDR3 DNA reads TGTGCCAGCAGTCGTTTTTGGCGCTCGGCGGAGACCCAGTACTTC.

In the case of this clone: A much larger clonotype is one base distant, so this may be a read error. V usage is TRBV7-8 and J usage is TRBJ2-1; no firm D call. The V gene lost 1 base and the J gene lost 7 bases, with 2 bases spanning the gap. This CDR3 has 11 residues. Germline V gives CDR1 SGHVS, CDR2 FQNEAQ. The CDR3 coding sequence is TGTGCCAGCAGCTTAGGGAATGAGCAGTTCTTC. Translation: CASSLGNEQFF.

V is TRBV5-8 and J is TRBJ2-5, with D perhaps assigned TRBD1 or TRBD2 (5 bases each). Germline values: CDR1 SGHTS, CDR2 YDEGEE. The V end lost 2 bases, the J end lost 1 base, and 9 bases lay between the germline ends. This CDR3 comprises 14 residues. CDR3 nucleotides: TGTGCCAGCAGCTTCGGGGACGGCCAAGAGACCCAGTACTTC. This translates into CASSFGDGQETQYF.

J is TRBJ2-2 and V is TRBV6-5, with D possibly being TRBD2 (5 bases). Looked up from germline, CDR1 is MNHEY and CDR2 is SVGAGI. CDR3 length equals 15 residues. V lost 0 bases and J lost 9, with 14 bases in between. Here the CDR3 reads CASSYSGSGSRELFF. CDR3 coding DNA: TGTGCCAGCAGTTACTCCGGGTCGGGGTCCCGGGAGCTGTTTTTT.

The gene calls are TRBV28 and TRBJ2-1; 9 positions agree with TRBD2. This CDR3 has 17 amino acids. Germline loops: CDR1 MDHEN, CDR2 SYDVKM. The J segment lost 7 bases and the V segment lost 5 bases, leaving 15 bases of the junction unmatched. CDR3 residues: CASSRPWGSGSGNEQFF. The CDR3 region has the DNA TGTGCCAGCAGTCGTCCCTGGGGTAGCGGGAGCGGAAATGAGCAGTTCTTC.

The chain joins TRBV5-1 to TRBJ2-1, with a tentative D call TRBD2 (6 bases). The CDR3 runs to 14 residues. Trimming cost V 2 bases and J 9 bases, with 15 bases left between them. The germline CDR1 and CDR2 sequences are SGHRS and YFSETQ. The CDR3 region is CASSFSAGSGEQFF. The CDR3 nucleotides are TGCGCCAGCAGCTTTAGTGCGGGGTCGGGTGAGCAGTTCTTC.

The chain links TRBV14 to TRBJ2-5; D perhaps matches TRBD1 (6 bases). Germline lookup yields CDR1 SGHDN and CDR2 FVKESK. Between the trimmed V and J ends, which lost 1 base and 4 bases, there was a span of 16 bases. The CDR3 consists of 16 residues. The CDR3 is CASSQGGGGAGETQYF. Here the CDR3 DNA reads TGTGCCAGCAGCCAAGGAGGTGGGGGCGCGGGAGAGACCCAGTACTTC.

At least ten counts were recorded for this clone. The junction and the germline gene differ at one end; a read error may be behind it. V usage is TRBV4-1 and J usage is TRBJ2-7, with D possibly TRBD1 on 6 matching bases. The CDR3 spans 11 residues. Germline V CDR1 and CDR2: MGHRA, YSYEKL. CDR3 sequence (DNA): TGCGCCAGCAGCAAAAGGACAGATCCTGTCTTC. This translates into CASSKRTDPVF.

The chain has TRBV5-1 and TRBJ1-4; D is unclear. The V gene lost 0 bases and the J gene lost 7 bases, with 7 bases spanning the gap. CDR1 and CDR2 (germline): SGHRS, YFSETQ. CDR3 length equals 13 residues. The CDR3 sequence: CASSLVPREKLFF. CDR3 DNA: TGCGCCAGCAGCTTGGTCCCCCGTGAAAAACTGTTTTTT.

DNA for the CDR3: TGTGCCAGCAGTCGGGAGGGCCACGAGACCCAGTACTTC. Translated: CASSREGHETQYF. The J gene is TRBJ2-5, the V gene TRBV2; 8 bases agree with TRBD2. V lost 5 bases and J lost 5; bases outside the gene matches: 4. Germline values: CDR1 SNHLY, CDR2 FYNNEI. The CDR3 is made up of 13 amino acids.

The chain combines TRBV10-3 with TRBJ2-3, with 7 bases lining up with TRBD2. With 4 bases clipped from V and 0 bases from J, the junction kept 1 base outside the gene matches. CDR1 is ENHRY and CDR2 is SYGVKD in the germline V gene. The CDR3 runs 14 residues. The CDR3 protein is CAISGRESTDTQYF. CDR3 nucleotides: TGTGCCATCAGTGGGCGGGAGAGCACAGATACGCAGTATTTT.

This clone was seen a handful of times. The V and J genes are TRBV9 and TRBJ2-3, with TRBD1 matching 8 bases. J lost 2 bases, V lost 4 bases, and 3 bases had no gene match. This CDR3 is built from 14 residues. Germline V gene data show CDR1 as SGDLS and CDR2 as YYNGEE. The CDR3 region is CASSQGQDTDTQYF. CDR3 nucleotide sequence: TGTGCCAGCAGCCAGGGACAGGACACAGATACGCAGTATTTT.

J is TRBJ2-5 and V is TRBV5-1, with unresolved D. The germline CDR1 and CDR2 sequences are SGHRS and YFSETQ. V gave up 6 bases and J gave up 2 bases, with 8 bases separating them. CDR3 length: 12 residues. The CDR3 here is CASNLGQETQYF. The CDR3 DNA is TGCGCCAGCAACCTTGGTCAAGAGACCCAGTACTTC.

The gene calls are TRBV5-1 and TRBJ2-7; 8 bases map to TRBD1. CDR1 is SGHRS and CDR2 is YFSETQ in the germline V gene. The length of the CDR3 is 14 residues. J gave up 2 bases and V 0 bases, and 1 base lay outside the gene matches. In nucleotides, the CDR3 is TGCGCCAGCAGCTTGGGGGACAGGACCTACGAGCAGTACTTC. This sequence encodes CASSLGDRTYEQYF.

This clone has just one count. This chain joins TRBV29-1 and TRBJ2-7; 9 nucleotides align to TRBD2. The CDR3 length is 14 residues. Germline V lookup: CDR1 SQVTM, CDR2 ANQGSEA. The J segment lost 2 bases and the V segment lost 3 bases, leaving 5 bases of the junction unmatched. The CDR3 reads CSVETSGYTYEQYF. The CDR3 nucleotides are TGCAGCGTTGAGACTAGCGGTTACACCTACGAGCAGTACTTC.

The V and J genes are TRBV5-1 and TRBJ2-1; the match to TRBD1 covers 11 bases. CDR1 is SGHRS, CDR2 YFSETQ, per germline. This CDR3 spans 15 amino acids. Losses at the gene ends were 5 bases for V and 7 bases for J; bases not matched to a gene: 8. The CDR3 DNA reads as TGCGCCAGCAGGAGAGGACAGGGGGCTGGGAATGAGCAGTTCTTC. This codes for CASRRGQGAGNEQFF.